This TCR beta chain derives from a study of blood T cell repertoires in COVID-19. As for the study in general: COVID-19 samples collected from the United States, Italy and Spain covered acute and convalescent phases. Sample material is recorded as cDNA or gDNA derived from T cells, B-cell-depleted T cells, or PBMCs.

Per the original data handling: Reference gene primer amplification gave nucleated cell count estimates. The table came from immunoSEQ multiplex PCR; TCRdb's copy has only in-frame clones and leaves some out. That table furnishes V, J and clone size, whereas the DNA furnished D and trimming. The sample contains about 280,000 clones, about 85% of which appear only once. Germline CDR1 is MNHEY and CDR2 is SVGEGT. The length of the CDR3 is 12 residues. Trimming took 6 bases from V and 5 from J, leaving 8 bases between them. The chain recombines TRBV6-2 or TRBV6-3 with TRBJ2-1; D uncertain. The source is a human donor in a cohort sampled during active COVID-19. The sequenced sample was peripheral blood. As DNA, the CDR3 is TGTGCCAGCAGCCATCCCAACAATGAGCAGTTCTTC. Translated: CASSHPNNEQFF.